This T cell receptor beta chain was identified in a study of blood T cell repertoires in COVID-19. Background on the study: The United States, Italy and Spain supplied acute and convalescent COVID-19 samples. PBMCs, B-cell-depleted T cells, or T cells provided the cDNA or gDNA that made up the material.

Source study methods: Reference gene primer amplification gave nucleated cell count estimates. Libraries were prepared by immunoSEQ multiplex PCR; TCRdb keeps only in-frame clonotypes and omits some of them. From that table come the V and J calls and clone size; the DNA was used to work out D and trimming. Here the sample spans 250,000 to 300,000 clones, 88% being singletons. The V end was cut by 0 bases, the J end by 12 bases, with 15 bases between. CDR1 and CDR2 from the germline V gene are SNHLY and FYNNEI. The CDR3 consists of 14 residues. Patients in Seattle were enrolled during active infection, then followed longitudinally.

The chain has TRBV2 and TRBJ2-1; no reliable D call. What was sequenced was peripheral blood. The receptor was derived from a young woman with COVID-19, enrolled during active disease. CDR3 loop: CASSEARSSGVQFF. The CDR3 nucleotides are TGTGCCAGCAGTGAAGCTCGGTCGTCGGGTGTGCAGTTCTTC. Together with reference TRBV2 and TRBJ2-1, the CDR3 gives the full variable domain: EPEVTQTPSHQVTQMGQEVILRCVPISNHLYFYWYRQILGQKVEFLVSFYNNEISEKSEIFDDQFSVERPDGSNFTLKIRSTKLEDSAMYFCASSEARSSGVQFFGPGTRLTVL.